A selection of T cell receptor beta chains follows, all from one sample in a study of response to subunit inactivated influenza vaccine. TCRdb redid the calling of the RT-PCR reads with MiXCR, one entry per CDR3 protein. The table lists about 520,000 distinct CDR3 sequences, roughly 23% of them singletons, with around 2% in the top ten. The sequencing here drew on CD4+ T cells sorted from PBMCs, taken 4 to 6 days after vaccination. These TCRs come from a man between 50 and 59 years old who received an inactivated influenza vaccine. CDR3s include the opening cysteine and the closing phenylalanine or tryptophan. A D gene is named only where the DNA matches it firmly. A clone size is listed for some rows: how often the clone was seen (once, few, many), or a class if it is expanded.

>.|TRBJ1-5|few|TRBV20-1
TGCAGTGCTACGGACCGCGGCAATCAGCCCCAGCATTTT
CSATDRGNQPQHF
>TRBD2|TRBJ2-1|.|TRBV5-8
TGTGCCAGCAGCCCCAGGGTCGGACTAGCGGGGGTGAATGAGCAGTTCTTC
CASSPRVGLAGVNEQFF
>.|TRBJ2-5|.|TRBV15
TGTGCCACCAGCGGAGCAGGGGTACGCGAGACCCAGTACTTC
CATSGAGVRETQYF
>TRBD2|TRBJ2-3|.|TRBV20-1
TGCAGTGCTAGTCCGACTAGCGGGGTTACAGATACGCAGTATTTT
CSASPTSGVTDTQYF
>.|TRBJ2-5|few|TRBV4-3
TGCGCCAGCAGCCAAGAGGTCAGAGAGACCCAGTACTTC
CASSQEVRETQYF
>.|TRBJ2-1|.|TRBV4-2
TGTGCCATGGGACCCAGGATCAACTTCTATGAGCAGTTCTTC
CAMGPRINFYEQFF
>TRBD1|TRBJ1-1|.|TRBV3-1
TGTGCCAGCAGCCACGCTACGGGGACAGGGAACACTGAAGCTTTCTTT
CASSHATGTGNTEAFF
>TRBD1|TRBJ1-5|many|TRBV7-2
TGTGCCAGCAGCAAATTGCAGGGGGTTTGGCATCAGCCCCAGCATTTT
CASSKLQGVWHQPQHF
>.|TRBJ1-1|few|TRBV4-3
TGCGCCAGCAGCCAGTCTATAGAATCTGAAGCTTTCTTT
CASSQSIESEAFF
>.|TRBJ1-2|few|TRBV29-1
TGCAGCGCCGAGACGGGGGCTTCCTATGGCTACACCTTC
CSAETGASYGYTF
>TRBD1|TRBJ2-3|few|TRBV29-1
TGCAGCGTTGAAGAGGGACAGACCAGAGATACGCAGTATTTT
CSVEEGQTRDTQYF
>TRBD2|TRBJ2-5|few|TRBV12-3/TRBV12-4
TGTGCCAGCGGGGCTAGCGGGGGTGGGACCCAGTACTTC
CASGASGGGTQYF
>.|TRBJ2-2|few|TRBV4-2
TGTGCCAGCAGCCAGAACAGACCTCCGGGAGTATCGAACACCGGGGAGCTGTTTTTT
CASSQNRPPGVSNTGELFF
>.|TRBJ1-3|few|TRBV6-1
TGTGCCAGCAGCTGGAAGGCCCCCCTAGGAAACACCATATATTTT
CASSWKAPLGNTIYF
>.|TRBJ2-5|.|TRBV4-2
TGTGCCAGCAGCCACAATACCCGGGGGGAGACCCAGTACTTC
CASSHNTRGETQYF
>.|TRBJ2-1|.|TRBV6-2/TRBV6-3
TGTGCCAGCAGGCCTCGAGTTGGCACCTACAATGAGCAGTTCTTC
CASRPRVGTYNEQFF
>TRBD1|TRBJ2-2|many|TRBV12-3/TRBV12-4
TGTGCCAGCAGTTCCGGGACAGGCGGGACCGGGGAGCTGTTTTTT
CASSSGTGGTGELFF
>.|TRBJ2-3|.|TRBV20-1
TGCAGTGCTAGGCGCGGGTTTGGCACAGATACGCAGTATTTT
CSARRGFGTDTQYF
>TRBD2|TRBJ2-1|few|TRBV7-2
TGTGCCAGCAGCTTAGAATTGGTAGCGGGACCCAATGAGCAGTTCTTC
CASSLELVAGPNEQFF
>TRBD1|TRBJ2-4|.|TRBV6-2/TRBV6-3
TGTGCCAGCAGCCGACAGGGTACGCTCATTCAGTACTTC
CASSRQGTLIQYF
>.|TRBJ1-1|.|TRBV11-2
TGTGCCAGCAGCTTAGATAATGCGGTATCGAACACTGAAGCTTTCTTT
CASSLDNAVSNTEAFF
>.|TRBJ2-5|.|TRBV11-1
TGTGCCAGCAGCCGAGTGGGGAGGCGTGAGACCCAGTACTTC
CASSRVGRRETQYF
>TRBD1|TRBJ2-5|few|TRBV20-1
TGCAGTGCTAGTGGGACAGGCCAAGAGACCCAGTACTTC
CSASGTGQETQYF
>TRBD2|TRBJ2-2|few|TRBV5-1
TGCGCCAGCAGCCCGGGGGGAGTCACCGGGGAGCTGTTTTTT
CASSPGGVTGELFF
>TRBD1|TRBJ2-3|.|TRBV4-2
TGTCCCAGCAGCCAAGCGGACAGGGTCACAGATACGCAGTATTTT
CPSSQADRVTDTQYF
>TRBD1|TRBJ1-2|.|TRBV20-1
TGCAGTGCTAGAGATTACGGGACAGGGAAATCCTATGGCTACACCTTC
CSARDYGTGKSYGYTF
>.|TRBJ2-7|.|TRBV28
TGTGCCAGCAGTTTACTACAGGCCGACTACGAGCAGTACTTC
CASSLLQADYEQYF
>.|TRBJ2-1|.|TRBV27
TGTGCCAGCAGTTTATCGAGAGGTGTAGGGGGCGGGAGGAGTTACAATGAGCAGTTCTTC
CASSLSRGVGGGRSYNEQFF
>.|TRBJ2-7|.|TRBV2
TGTGCCACTTCCACCCAGGGACCAGAAAAGGGAAAGCAGTACTTC
CATSTQGPEKGKQYF
>.|TRBJ2-6|few|TRBV20-1
TGCAGTGCTAAAAACACGCTTGGGGCCGGGGCCAACGTCCTGACTTTC
CSAKNTLGAGANVLTF
>.|TRBJ1-6|.|TRBV20-1
TGCAGTGCGGATACAGGTTATAATTCACCCCTCCACTTT
CSADTGYNSPLHF
>TRBD1|TRBJ2-1|.|TRBV20-1
TGCAGTGCTACTGGGGGGGACAGGGGGCTAGATGAGCAGTTCTTC
CSATGGDRGLDEQFF
>.|TRBJ1-2|many|TRBV5-6
TGTGCCAGCAGCTGGTGGACAGTAGCCTATGGCTACACCTTC
CASSWWTVAYGYTF
>.|TRBJ2-7|few|TRBV28
TGTGCCAGCAGTTTACCTCGTGGGACCTACGAGCAGTACTTC
CASSLPRGTYEQYF
>.|TRBJ2-7|.|TRBV5-4
TGTGCCAGCAGCTTTCAGAGCTCCTACGAGCAGTACTTC
CASSFQSSYEQYF
>TRBD2|TRBJ2-4|few|TRBV20-1
TGCAGTGCGAGACTAGCGGGGGGGAGACTAGCCAAAAACATTCAGTACTTC
CSARLAGGRLAKNIQYF
>TRBD2|TRBJ2-7|few|TRBV29-1
TGCAGCGCCGGAAATAGACTAGCTGGTCCTACCTACGAGCAGTACTTC
CSAGNRLAGPTYEQYF
>.|TRBJ1-1|.|TRBV12-3/TRBV12-4
TGTGCCAGCAGCCAATTTACAGGGACTGAAGCTTTCTTT
CASSQFTGTEAFF
>TRBD2|TRBJ2-7|few|TRBV4-2
TGTGCCAGCAGCCAAGATCGTCCGGCTAGCGGAATATTCTACGAGCAGTACTTC
CASSQDRPASGIFYEQYF
>TRBD2|TRBJ2-5|.|TRBV20-1
TGCAGTGCTAAAGACACTAAAGCGGGGATCCGTGAGACCCAGTACTTC
CSAKDTKAGIRETQYF
>.|TRBJ2-4|.|TRBV4-1
TGCGCCAGCAGCCAAGACCCCGGGACCAAAAACATTCAGTACTTC
CASSQDPGTKNIQYF
>TRBD2|TRBJ2-1|few|TRBV20-1
TGCAGTGCTAGAGATGGGGAGCGGGGGGTCGCTGAGCAGTTCTTC
CSARDGERGVAEQFF
>.|TRBJ2-1|.|TRBV6-5
TGTGCCAGCAGTTACTCGAGGCCGACAAAGGGTGAGCAGTTCTTC
CASSYSRPTKGEQFF
>.|TRBJ2-5|.|TRBV7-2
TGTGCCAGCAGCCCGATAGGTCCTTCGGGGGACCAGTACTTC
CASSPIGPSGDQYF
>TRBD2|TRBJ2-7|few|TRBV7-2
TGTGCCAGCAGCTTAGATGGCGGGGGGGCTTACGAGCAGTACTTC
CASSLDGGGAYEQYF
>.|TRBJ2-1|.|TRBV18
TGTGCCAGCTCACCGCGCGGGCAGGGTCCCTACAATGAGCAGTTCTTC
CASSPRGQGPYNEQFF
>.|TRBJ2-7|few|TRBV19
TGTGCCAGTAGTATGGGGAGACAGAGAATCTACGAGCAGTACTTC
CASSMGRQRIYEQYF